The entry that follows covers one T cell receptor beta chain sequence. The germline gene is not matched at one end of the junction; a read error may be the cause. The data belong to a study of cytomegalovirus exposure and HLA in healthy donors. The V gene's germline CDR1 is SSHAT and CDR2 FNYEAQ (reference sequence). The CDR3 loop spans 15 amino acids. Vbeta (60) and Jbeta (13) primers were used in the PCR. Profiled with immunoSEQ multiplex PCR; TCRdb holds only in-frame clones, not every one. The table has about 190,000 clones, around 87% seen once. The chain recombines TRBV7-7 with TRBJ2-7, with a possible D match to TRBD2 (7 bases). Sequences were obtained from PBMCs. This sequence was found in a man in his thirties or forties in good health and CMV-seronegative. The CDR3 loop reads CASSLGGGSSYEQYF. CDR3 nucleotide sequence: TGTGCTAGCAGCTTAGGGGGGGGGTCATCCTACGAGCAGTACTTC.